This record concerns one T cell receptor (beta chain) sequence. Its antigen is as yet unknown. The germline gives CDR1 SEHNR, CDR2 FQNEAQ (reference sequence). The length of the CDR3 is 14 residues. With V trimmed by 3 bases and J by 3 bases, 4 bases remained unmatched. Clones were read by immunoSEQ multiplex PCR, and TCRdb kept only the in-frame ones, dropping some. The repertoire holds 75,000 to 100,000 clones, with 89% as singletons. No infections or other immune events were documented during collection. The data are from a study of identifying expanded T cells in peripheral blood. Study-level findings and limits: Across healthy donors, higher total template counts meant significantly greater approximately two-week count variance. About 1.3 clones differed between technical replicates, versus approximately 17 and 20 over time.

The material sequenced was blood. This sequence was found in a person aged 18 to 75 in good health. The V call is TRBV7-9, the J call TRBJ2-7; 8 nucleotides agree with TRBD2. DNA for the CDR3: TGTGCCAGCAGCTTCGGGGGGGCTATCTACGAGCAGTACTTC. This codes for CASSFGGAIYEQYF.